This T cell receptor (beta chain) was retrieved from a study of blood T cell repertoires in COVID-19. Methods used by the authors: Counts of nucleated cells, estimated from reference gene primer amplification, were obtained. Libraries were prepared by immunoSEQ multiplex PCR; TCRdb keeps only in-frame clonotypes and omits some of them. Clonal size and the V and J genes are those of that table, whereas D and trimming came from the DNA. Of about 230,000 clones in the sample, about 84% are singletons; the top ten hold approximately 1.8%. Individuals drawn from approximately 26 US areas were roughly 18 to 100 years old. Sequenced sample: PBMCs or T cells enriched from blood (not recorded which). This receptor was obtained from a man aged 60 to 69 who had recovered from COVID-19.

Here the CDR3 DNA reads TGTGCCAGCTCAGCGGACAGGGAACAGACCCAGTACTTC. Translating it yields CASSADREQTQYF. V gene TRBV18 combines with J gene TRBJ2-5; 8 positions match TRBD1. The CDR3 contains 13 residues. Trimming cost V 5 bases and J 6 bases; bases outside gene matches: 5. The germline V gene has CDR1 KGHSH and CDR2 LQKENI. The full variable domain, its missing parts supplied by reference TRBV18 and TRBJ2-5, is NAGVMQNPRHLVRRRGQEARLRCSPMKGHSHVYWYRQLPEEGLKFMVYLQKENIIDESGMPKERFSAEFPKEGPSILRIQQVVRGDSAAYFCASSADREQTQYFGPGTRLLVL.